The clone carrying this TCR beta chain was recorded a few times. What it binds is unknown. This sample was included in a study of T cell repertoires in cytomegalovirus infection. Overall study context: Recently identified HLA-C-restricted and well-studied HLA-B-restricted CMV epitopes were used. A matching HLA type, together with CMV infection, was signaled by public TCR beta signatures.

The CDR3 has 13 residues. V shed 5 bases and J shed 8 bases, with 18 bases lying between them. Germline CDR1 and CDR2: SQVTM and ANQGSEA. TCRdb recomputed calls from the reads with MiXCR, one row per CDR3 protein. This sample carries a few hundred thousand distinct CDR3 sequences, around 25% of them seen once, and the ten largest clones take 13%. This chain uses TRBV29-1 with TRBJ1-2; no clear D gene. The sequences come from cultured PBMCs, collected from culture after CMV antigen stimulation. The source is a human donor in good health (CMV status not recorded). Some clones in this sample may be carry-over from other donors' samples. For the CDR3, the DNA is TGCAGCGTTACAGAGCTGGATGTTAACGGCTACACCTTC. This codes for CSVTELDVNGYTF.